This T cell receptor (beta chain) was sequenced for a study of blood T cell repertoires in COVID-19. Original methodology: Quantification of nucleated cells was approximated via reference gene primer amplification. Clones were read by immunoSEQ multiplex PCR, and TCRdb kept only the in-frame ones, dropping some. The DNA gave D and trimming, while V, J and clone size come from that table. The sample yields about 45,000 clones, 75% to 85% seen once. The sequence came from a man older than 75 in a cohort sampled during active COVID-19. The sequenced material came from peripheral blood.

The CDR3 sequence is CASSTPTGGYTF. The CDR3 bases are TGTGCCAGCAGTACACCGACAGGGGGCTACACCTTC. The chain is built from TRBV28 and TRBJ1-2; 7 positions match TRBD1. This CDR3 is 12 amino acids long. Trimming took 5 bases from V and 8 from J; bases not matched to a gene: 5. Germline CDR1 MDHEN, CDR2 SYDVKM.